The rows below give T cell receptor beta chains drawn from one sample of a study of control samples from healthy donors and cancer patients. Here immunoSEQ multiplex PCR was the method, and the copy in TCRdb shows in-frame clones only, minus some. The repertoire holds 85,000 to 100,000 clones, with about 92% as singletons. Sequencing was carried out using blood. These receptors all come from a man aged 18 to 29 in good health. Both conserved end residues are part of each CDR3. D genes are given only for firm matches. Some rows have no size entry. The others give once, few or many, or a class for an expanded clone.

18,.,.,TRBV7-2,TRBJ1-1,TGTGCCAGCAGCAGCTTCCCAGGGAGCAACATTATGAACGCTGAAGCTTTCTTT,CASSSFPGSNIMNAEAFF
15,.,.,TRBV18,TRBJ2-1,TGTGCCAGCTTTCCAGATACCGGGACAAACAATGAGCAGTTCTTC,CASFPDTGTNNEQFF
17,.,TRBD1,TRBV5-4,TRBJ2-1,TGTGCCAGCAGCTTGAAGAAGGGGGACAGCTCCTACAATGAGCAGTTCTTC,CASSLKKGDSSYNEQFF
13,.,.,TRBV19,TRBJ1-2,TGTGCCAGTAGTATTGGCCGGGACTATGGCTACACCTTC,CASSIGRDYGYTF
14,.,.,TRBV7-9,TRBJ2-7,TGTGCCAGCAGCTTGGCTTTGCGCCCCTACGAGCAGTACTTC,CASSLALRPYEQYF
14,.,TRBD2,TRBV7-2,TRBJ2-7,TGTGCCAGCAGCTTGGGAGGGAGTCAGAGCGAGCAGTACTTC,CASSLGGSQSEQYF
13,.,TRBD1,TRBV12-3/TRBV12-4,TRBJ2-7,TGTGCCAGCAGTTTTACAGGGGAGTACGAGCAGTACTTC,CASSFTGEYEQYF
12,.,.,TRBV27,TRBJ1-2,TGTGCCAGCAGGCGGGGGAACTATGGCTACACCTTC,CASRRGNYGYTF
15,.,.,TRBV7-9,TRBJ2-2,TGTGCCAGCAGCCCGCCTGACAGGCCCCCCGGGGAGCTGTTTTTT,CASSPPDRPPGELFF
14,.,TRBD1,TRBV7-2,TRBJ1-1,TGTGCCAGCAGCTTAAGGACAGGGAACACTGAAGCTTTCTTT,CASSLRTGNTEAFF
15,.,.,TRBV10-3,TRBJ1-6,TGTGCCATCAGTGAACCCGGGACAAGTAATTCACCCCTCCACTTT,CAISEPGTSNSPLHF
15,.,.,TRBV19,TRBJ1-2,TGTGCCAGTACCTTATTCCCGACGGGAAATAATGGCTACACCTTC,CASTLFPTGNNGYTF
14,.,.,TRBV30,TRBJ2-1,TGTGCCTGGAGCAGGTTAGCCCGCGGGGATGAGCAGTTCTTC,CAWSRLARGDEQFF
15,.,.,TRBV4-1,TRBJ1-2,TGCGCCAGCAGCCAAGGGACAACTCCTAACTATGGCTACACCTTC,CASSQGTTPNYGYTF
14,.,.,TRBV3-1/TRBV3-2,TRBJ2-5,TGTGCCAGCAGCCTCCTAGAAAAGCCCGAGACCCAGTACTTC,CASSLLEKPETQYF
16,.,TRBD2,TRBV28,TRBJ2-1,TGTGCCAGCAGTTTACTGACTAGCGGGACATACAATGAGCAGTTCTTC,CASSLLTSGTYNEQFF
13,once,.,TRBV5-1,TRBJ2-7,TGCGCCAGCAGCTTGGCTCAGTCCCACGAGCAGTACTTC,CASSLAQSHEQYF
15,.,TRBD1,TRBV19,TRBJ2-7,TGTGCCAGTAGTTCACCACAGGGGGCCTCCTACGAGCAGTACTTC,CASSSPQGASYEQYF
15,.,.,TRBV14,TRBJ1-2,TGTGCCAGCAGCCAAGGGCTCGGGAGGACCTATGGCTACACCTTC,CASSQGLGRTYGYTF
15,.,TRBD1,TRBV11-2,TRBJ1-1,TGTGCCAGCAGCAGGGATCAACAGGGGGCGAGGGAAGCTTTCTTT,CASSRDQQGAREAFF
15,once,TRBD1,TRBV5-6,TRBJ1-5,TGTGCCAGCAGCTTGGGCACAGGGGGCGAACAGCCCCAGCATTTT,CASSLGTGGEQPQHF
15,.,.,TRBV10-3,TRBJ2-7,TGTGCCATCAGTGATGGGGTAGGGGAGTCTTACGAGCAGTACTTC,CAISDGVGESYEQYF
15,.,.,TRBV13,TRBJ2-5,TGTGCCAGCAGCAGAGAGGGTCCTCAAAGAGAGACCCAGTACTTC,CASSREGPQRETQYF
15,.,.,TRBV11-2,TRBJ2-7,TGTGCCAGCAGCTATCGTATCCAGGTAACCTACGAGCAGTACTTC,CASSYRIQVTYEQYF
13,.,.,TRBV29-1,TRBJ2-1,TGCAGCGTTGACGGCTCGGGCAACAATGAGCAGTTCTTC,CSVDGSGNNEQFF
16,.,.,TRBV4-2,TRBJ1-5,TGTGCCAGCAGCCAAGAAACGGGTTTGGGCAATCAGCCCCAGCATTTT,CASSQETGLGNQPQHF
11,.,.,TRBV9,TRBJ2-1,TGTGCCAGCAGCGTGTACAATGAGCAGTTCTTC,CASSVYNEQFF
13,.,.,TRBV6-5,TRBJ1-1,TGTGCCAGCAGTTACTGGGAGAACACTGAAGCTTTCTTT,CASSYWENTEAFF
12,.,.,TRBV9,TRBJ1-2,TGTGCCAGCAGCGTAGGGAACTATGGCTACACCTTC,CASSVGNYGYTF
18,.,TRBD1,TRBV4-1,TRBJ2-2,TGCGCCAGCAGCCACCTTGACTTGACAGGGGGTAACACCGGGGAGCTGTTTTTT,CASSHLDLTGGNTGELFF
16,.,TRBD1,TRBV27,TRBJ2-1,TGTGCCAGCAGTACGGCGACAGGGGGATTTTGGAATGAGCAGTTCTTC,CASSTATGGFWNEQFF
14,once,.,TRBV4-2,TRBJ1-3,TGTGCCAGCAGTAGGACATTCTCTGGAAACACCATATATTTT,CASSRTFSGNTIYF
10,.,.,TRBV30,TRBJ1-6,TGTGCCTGGAGTCTGGGCGCCCTCCACTTT,CAWSLGALHF
16,.,.,TRBV9,TRBJ2-5,TGTGCCAGCAGCGTAGGCGGCGGGGGCGTTCGGGAGACCCAGTACTTC,CASSVGGGGVRETQYF
13,.,.,TRBV12-3/TRBV12-4,TRBJ1-2,TGTGCCAGCAGTTTAGGACAGCTTTATGGCTACACCTTC,CASSLGQLYGYTF
17,.,TRBD1,TRBV24-1,TRBJ2-1,TGTGCCACCAGTGATTCCGTACCGGGACAGGGGTTCGGTGAGCAGTTCTTC,CATSDSVPGQGFGEQFF
16,.,.,TRBV9,TRBJ1-2,TGTGCCAGCAGCTCAAGGCGGCACTCAACCTTGTATGGCTACACCTTC,CASSSRRHSTLYGYTF
16,.,TRBD1,TRBV4-1,TRBJ2-3,TGCGCCAGCAGCCGACAACCGGGACAGGGTCCAGATACGCAGTATTTT,CASSRQPGQGPDTQYF
14,.,.,TRBV29-1,TRBJ2-2,TGCAGCGCCCGCTCGATCGGAGACACCGGGGAGCTGTTTTTT,CSARSIGDTGELFF
16,.,TRBD2,TRBV24-1,TRBJ2-1,TGTGCCACCAGTGGTGGGACTAGCGGAAAGTACAATGAGCAGTTCTTC,CATSGGTSGKYNEQFF
17,.,.,TRBV9,TRBJ2-3,TGTGCCAGCAGCTCTACTCCCGGTACTCGCGACAGAGATACGCAGTATTTT,CASSSTPGTRDRDTQYF
13,.,.,TRBV30,TRBJ1-5,TGTGCCTCCAATTCGGACATCAATCAGCCCCAGCATTTT,CASNSDINQPQHF
13,.,.,TRBV19,TRBJ1-5,TGTGCCAGTAGTATGATTAGCAATCAGCCCCAGCATTTT,CASSMISNQPQHF
13,.,.,TRBV29-1,TRBJ2-7,TGCAGCGTTAGAGGACAGAACTCCTACGAGCAGTACTTC,CSVRGQNSYEQYF
12,.,.,TRBV6-5,TRBJ1-2,TGTGCCAGCAATAGCGGGGGGCTGGGCTACACCTTC,CASNSGGLGYTF
18,.,.,TRBV9,TRBJ2-1,TGTGCCAGCAGCGTAGGTGGGGGAGCGGCTAGCTCCTACAATGAGCAGTTCTTC,CASSVGGGAASSYNEQFF
13,.,.,TRBV11-2,TRBJ2-5,TGTGCCAGCAGCCAGGGTTTCCAAGAGACCCAGTACTTC,CASSQGFQETQYF
13,.,.,TRBV7-2,TRBJ1-1,TGTGCCAGCAGCTTCAGAGTGAACACTGAAGCTTTCTTT,CASSFRVNTEAFF
14,.,TRBD1,TRBV5-1,TRBJ1-2,TGCGCCAGCAGCAGCGGACAGGGGGCGGGCGGCTACACCTTC,CASSSGQGAGGYTF
15,.,.,TRBV6-1,TRBJ1-1,TGTGCCAGCAGTGAAAACCCCGGGAAGAACACTGAAGCTTTCTTT,CASSENPGKNTEAFF
15,.,.,TRBV6-2/TRBV6-3,TRBJ2-7,TGTGCCAGCAGTTACTTGGGCACGAGCTCCTACGAGCAGTACTTC,CASSYLGTSSYEQYF
12,.,.,TRBV29-1,TRBJ1-1,TGCAGCGTTTTCCGAGGAGAGACTGAAGCTTTCTTT,CSVFRGETEAFF
15,.,.,TRBV27,TRBJ2-5,TGTGCCAGCAAGAAGGGAAGGATGGCCCAAGAGACCCAGTACTTC,CASKKGRMAQETQYF
17,.,TRBD1,TRBV10-2,TRBJ1-2,TGCGCCAGCAGTGACCGTTTTGGGACAGGGGTACTCTATGGCTACACCTTC,CASSDRFGTGVLYGYTF
15,.,.,TRBV7-9,TRBJ2-1,TGTGCCAGCAGCCCCAGGACTGGGCGGGACAATGAGCAGTTCTTC,CASSPRTGRDNEQFF
14,.,TRBD1,TRBV7-9,TRBJ2-7,TGTGCCAGCAGCTTCGGGGACAGGGGATACGAGCAGTACTTC,CASSFGDRGYEQYF
8,.,.,TRBV20-1,TRBJ1-1,TGCAGTGCTTCGTCTACATACTTT,CSASSTYF